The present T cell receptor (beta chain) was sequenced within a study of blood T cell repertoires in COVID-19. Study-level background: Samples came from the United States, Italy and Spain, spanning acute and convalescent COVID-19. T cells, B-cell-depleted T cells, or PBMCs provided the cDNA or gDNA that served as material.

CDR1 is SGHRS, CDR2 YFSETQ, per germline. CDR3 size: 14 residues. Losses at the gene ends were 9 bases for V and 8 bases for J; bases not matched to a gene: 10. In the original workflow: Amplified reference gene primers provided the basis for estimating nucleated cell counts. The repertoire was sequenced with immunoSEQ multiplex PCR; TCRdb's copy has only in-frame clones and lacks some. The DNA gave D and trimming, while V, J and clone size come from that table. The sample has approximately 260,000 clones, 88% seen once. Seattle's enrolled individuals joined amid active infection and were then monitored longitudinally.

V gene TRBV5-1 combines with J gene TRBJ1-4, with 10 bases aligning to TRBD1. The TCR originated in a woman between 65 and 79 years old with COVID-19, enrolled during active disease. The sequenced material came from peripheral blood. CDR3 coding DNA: TGCGCCACCCGAGGTGGGACAGGGGACGAAAAACTGTTTTTT. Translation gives CATRGGTGDEKLFF.